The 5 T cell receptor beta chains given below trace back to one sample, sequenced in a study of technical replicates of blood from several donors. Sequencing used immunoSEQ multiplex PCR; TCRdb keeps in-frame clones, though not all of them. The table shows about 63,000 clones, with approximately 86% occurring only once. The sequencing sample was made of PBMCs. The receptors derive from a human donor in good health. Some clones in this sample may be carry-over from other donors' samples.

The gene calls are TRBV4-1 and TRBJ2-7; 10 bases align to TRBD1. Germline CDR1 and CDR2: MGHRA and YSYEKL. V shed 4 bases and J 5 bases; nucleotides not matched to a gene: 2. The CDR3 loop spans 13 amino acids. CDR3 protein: CASSRGQGNEQYF. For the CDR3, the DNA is TGCGCCAGCAGCCGGGGACAGGGGAACGAGCAGTACTTC.

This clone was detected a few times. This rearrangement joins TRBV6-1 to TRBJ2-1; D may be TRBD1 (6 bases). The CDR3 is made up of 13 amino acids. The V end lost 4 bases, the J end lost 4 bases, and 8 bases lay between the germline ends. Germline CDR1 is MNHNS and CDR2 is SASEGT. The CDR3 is CASSADRYNEQFF. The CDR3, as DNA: TGTGCCAGCAGTGCGGACAGATACAATGAGCAGTTCTTC.

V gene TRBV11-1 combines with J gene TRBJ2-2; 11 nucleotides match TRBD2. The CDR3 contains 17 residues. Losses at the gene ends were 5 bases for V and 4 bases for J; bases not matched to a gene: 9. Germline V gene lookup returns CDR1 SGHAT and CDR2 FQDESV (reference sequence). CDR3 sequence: CASSKGTSGLITGELFF. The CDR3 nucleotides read TGTGCCAGCAGCAAAGGGACTAGCGGCCTAATCACCGGGGAGCTGTTTTTT.

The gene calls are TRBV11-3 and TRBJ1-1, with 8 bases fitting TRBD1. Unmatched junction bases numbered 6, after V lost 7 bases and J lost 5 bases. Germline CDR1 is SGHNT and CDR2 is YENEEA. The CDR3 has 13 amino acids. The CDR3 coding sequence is TGTGCCAGCAATGGCAGGGGGCTAACTGAAGCTTTCTTT. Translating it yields CASNGRGLTEAFF.

CDR3 sequence: CASSQEGRDYEQYF. The CDR3 bases are TGTGCCAGCAGCCAGGAGGGCAGGGACTACGAGCAGTACTTC. V is TRBV11-1 and J is TRBJ2-7, with TRBD2 as a possible D gene (6 bases). CDR1 is SGHAT, CDR2 FQDESV, per germline (reference sequence). The V and J ends lost 5 bases and 3 bases respectively, with 14 bases between them. This CDR3 spans 14 amino acids.